This T cell receptor beta chain was sequenced in a study of cytomegalovirus exposure and HLA in healthy donors. Study in general: Early released data had around 88 million unique TCRs, all coming from HLA-typed donors.

Both 60 Vbeta primers and 13 Jbeta primers went into the PCR. This table comes from immunoSEQ multiplex PCR, and its TCRdb copy is limited to in-frame clones, with some not included. This sample yields over 130,000 clones, of which roughly 88% are seen a single time; more than 0.5% belongs to the top ten. Germline loops: CDR1 MNHEY, CDR2 SMNVEV (reference sequence). The CDR3 is made up of 17 amino acids. V was clipped by 6 bases and J by 3 bases; unmatched bases: 14. The sequence came from a woman aged 40 to 50 in good health and CMV-seronegative. The J gene is TRBJ2-7, the V gene TRBV27, with 10 bases aligning to TRBD1. The material sequenced was PBMCs. DNA for the CDR3: TGTGCCAGCAGCCGGGACAGGGGACTAGTTGGTAACTACGAGCAGTACTTC. Its protein is CASSRDRGLVGNYEQYF.